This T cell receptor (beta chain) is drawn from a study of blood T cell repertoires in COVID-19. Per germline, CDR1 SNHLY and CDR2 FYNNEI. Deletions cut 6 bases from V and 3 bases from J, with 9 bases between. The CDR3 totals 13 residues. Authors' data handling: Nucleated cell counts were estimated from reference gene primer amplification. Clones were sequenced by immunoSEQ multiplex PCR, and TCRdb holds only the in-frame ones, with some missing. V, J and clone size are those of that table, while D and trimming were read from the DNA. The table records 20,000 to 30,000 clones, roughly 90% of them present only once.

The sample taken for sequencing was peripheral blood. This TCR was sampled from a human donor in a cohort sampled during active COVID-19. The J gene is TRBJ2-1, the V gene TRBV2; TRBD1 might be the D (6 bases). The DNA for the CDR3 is TGTGCCAGCAGCCGACAGGACTACAATGAGCAGTTCTTC. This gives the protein CASSRQDYNEQFF.